This TCR beta chain is from a study of blood T cell repertoires in COVID-19. Looking at the study overall: Spain, Italy and the United States supplied samples that represented acute and convalescent COVID-19. The analysed material was cDNA or gDNA that came from T cells, B-cell-depleted T cells, or PBMCs.

Original processing notes: The authors estimated nucleated cell counts from reference gene primer amplification. Profiled with immunoSEQ multiplex PCR; TCRdb holds only in-frame clones, not every one. V and J calls and clone size are as listed in that table; D and trimming were resolved from the DNA. The sample has 150,000 to 180,000 clones, roughly 80% seen once. CDR1 and CDR2 (germline): MDHEN, SYDVKM. The length of the CDR3 is 15 residues. Trimming cost V 3 bases and J 6 bases; bases outside gene matches: 4. The sequencing sample was made of peripheral blood. This chain uses TRBV28 with TRBJ2-2; 10 bases match TRBD1. This clonotype was sampled from a man aged 55 to 69 with acute or convalescent COVID-19. This chain's CDR3 is CASSFRGQGSGELFF. CDR3 DNA sequence: TGTGCCAGCAGTTTTAGGGGACAGGGGTCCGGGGAGCTGTTTTTT.